The rows below give T cell receptor beta chains drawn from one sample of a study of long-term antiretroviral therapy in people with HIV. The protocol was immunoSEQ multiplex PCR, while the TCRdb copy is restricted to in-frame clones and leaves out a portion. The profile shows roughly 16,000 clones, 80% to 90% of them singletons. Sequenced here: unsorted PBMCs, sampled 0.3 years after starting antiretroviral therapy. The receptors here all came from a man aged 18 to 29 with HIV. Both conserved end residues are part of each CDR3. A D gene is named only where the DNA matches it firmly. Clone size is stated in some rows and not others, as once, few, many or a class when expanded.

J gene: TRBJ2-3; V gene: TRBV5-1; D gene: TRBD2; clone size: -; CDR3 protein: CASSMGGGDTQYF; CDR3 DNA: TGCGCCAGCAGCATGGGGGGAGGGGATACGCAGTATTTT
J gene: TRBJ2-5; V gene: TRBV25-1; D gene: TRBD2; clone size: -; CDR3 protein: CASSPAGVGRGTQYF; CDR3 DNA: TGTGCCAGCAGTCCGGCGGGGGTTGGGCGTGGGACCCAGTACTTC
J gene: TRBJ2-6; V gene: TRBV5-6; D gene: TRBD2; clone size: -; CDR3 protein: CASTSRGAGANVLTF; CDR3 DNA: TGTGCCAGCACAAGCCGGGGGGCTGGGGCCAACGTCCTGACTTTC
J gene: TRBJ2-2; V gene: TRBV28; D gene: -; clone size: medium-sized; CDR3 protein: CASGGRGTGELFF; CDR3 DNA: TGTGCCAGCGGGGGGCGAGGGACCGGGGAGCTGTTTTTT
J gene: TRBJ1-3; V gene: TRBV7-9; D gene: -; clone size: -; CDR3 protein: CASSAWGNRAYGNTIYF; CDR3 DNA: TGTGCCAGCAGCGCCTGGGGGAACAGGGCTTACGGAAACACCATATATTTT
J gene: TRBJ2-3; V gene: TRBV5-1; D gene: -; clone size: -; CDR3 protein: CASTGGGGYTDTQYF; CDR3 DNA: TGCGCCAGCACGGGCGGGGGCGGTTACACAGATACGCAGTATTTT
J gene: TRBJ1-5; V gene: TRBV11-2; D gene: -; clone size: few; CDR3 protein: CASSFAPQEPQHF; CDR3 DNA: TGTGCCAGCAGCTTCGCCCCACAGGAGCCCCAGCATTTT
J gene: TRBJ2-3; V gene: TRBV11-3; D gene: -; clone size: -; CDR3 protein: CASSKHDTQYF; CDR3 DNA: TGTGCCAGCAGTAAACACGATACGCAGTATTTT
J gene: TRBJ2-5; V gene: TRBV4-1; D gene: -; clone size: -; CDR3 protein: CASSQFWDKEETQYF; CDR3 DNA: TGCGCCAGCAGCCAATTCTGGGACAAGGAAGAGACCCAGTACTTC
J gene: TRBJ1-1; V gene: TRBV18; D gene: -; clone size: once; CDR3 protein: CASSLLMNTEAFF; CDR3 DNA: TGTGCCAGCTCACTCCTCATGAACACTGAAGCTTTCTTT
J gene: TRBJ1-2; V gene: TRBV28; D gene: -; clone size: -; CDR3 protein: CASSLETTGTSRSLGGYTF; CDR3 DNA: TGTGCCAGCAGTTTAGAGACAACCGGGACAAGCAGGTCCCTTGGTGGCTACACCTTC
J gene: TRBJ2-1; V gene: TRBV28; D gene: -; clone size: -; CDR3 protein: CASGGQYYNEQFF; CDR3 DNA: TGTGCCAGCGGGGGGCAATACTACAATGAGCAGTTCTTC
J gene: TRBJ1-5; V gene: TRBV5-1; D gene: -; clone size: -; CDR3 protein: CASSLDLMSPQHF; CDR3 DNA: TGCGCCAGCAGCCTCGACCTTATGTCGCCCCAGCATTTT
J gene: TRBJ1-2; V gene: TRBV28; D gene: -; clone size: -; CDR3 protein: CASSLFQANNYGYTF; CDR3 DNA: TGTGCCAGCAGTTTGTTCCAGGCGAATAACTATGGCTACACCTTC
J gene: TRBJ2-2; V gene: TRBV7-9; D gene: -; clone size: -; CDR3 protein: CASLRQENTGELFF; CDR3 DNA: TGTGCCAGCCTGAGGCAGGAGAACACCGGGGAGCTGTTTTTT
J gene: TRBJ1-3; V gene: TRBV10-3; D gene: TRBD1; clone size: few; CDR3 protein: CAISLERTGAGNTIYF; CDR3 DNA: TGTGCCATCAGTCTCGAAAGGACAGGGGCTGGAAACACCATATATTTT
J gene: TRBJ2-3; V gene: TRBV20-1; D gene: -; clone size: -; CDR3 protein: CSAENRDTQYF; CDR3 DNA: TGCAGTGCTGAGAATAGGGATACGCAGTATTTT
J gene: TRBJ1-4; V gene: TRBV5-1; D gene: -; clone size: few; CDR3 protein: CASSLLSGTNEKLFF; CDR3 DNA: TGCGCCAGCAGCTTGTTGTCGGGAACTAATGAAAAACTGTTTTTT
J gene: TRBJ2-7; V gene: TRBV6-1; D gene: -; clone size: -; CDR3 protein: CASIRGLAYEQYF; CDR3 DNA: TGTGCCAGTATCAGGGGTTTGGCCTACGAGCAGTACTTC
J gene: TRBJ1-3; V gene: TRBV2; D gene: -; clone size: few; CDR3 protein: CASSSRVTGSGNTIYF; CDR3 DNA: TGTGCCAGCAGCTCCCGGGTAACGGGCTCTGGAAACACCATATATTTT
J gene: TRBJ1-2; V gene: TRBV7-2; D gene: -; clone size: -; CDR3 protein: CASHRTAASNYGYTF; CDR3 DNA: TGTGCCAGCCATCGTACGGCAGCCTCTAACTATGGCTACACCTTC
J gene: TRBJ2-2; V gene: TRBV11-2; D gene: -; clone size: few; CDR3 protein: CASSIGTPGTGELFF; CDR3 DNA: TGTGCCAGCAGCATTGGGACACCAGGGACCGGGGAGCTGTTTTTT
J gene: TRBJ2-3; V gene: TRBV20-1; D gene: -; clone size: -; CDR3 protein: CSAQRGGSQYF; CDR3 DNA: TGCAGTGCTCAGAGGGGTGGGTCGCAGTATTTT
J gene: TRBJ1-1; V gene: TRBV10-3; D gene: -; clone size: -; CDR3 protein: CAISRTAVDDTEAFF; CDR3 DNA: TGTGCCATCAGTCGGACAGCCGTGGATGACACTGAAGCTTTCTTT
J gene: TRBJ1-1; V gene: TRBV5-6; D gene: -; clone size: -; CDR3 protein: CASSFLGSTEAFF; CDR3 DNA: TGTGCCAGCAGCTTTCTCGGGTCCACTGAAGCTTTCTTT
J gene: TRBJ1-5; V gene: TRBV28; D gene: -; clone size: once; CDR3 protein: CASSYRVSNQPQHF; CDR3 DNA: TGTGCCAGCAGTTACAGGGTGAGCAATCAGCCCCAGCATTTT
J gene: TRBJ2-5; V gene: TRBV6-5; D gene: -; clone size: -; CDR3 protein: CASSYLWGAEEETQYF; CDR3 DNA: TGTGCCAGCAGTTATTTGTGGGGGGCCGAGGAAGAGACCCAGTACTTC
J gene: TRBJ1-1; V gene: TRBV6-1; D gene: -; clone size: once; CDR3 protein: CASSATGHTNTEAFF; CDR3 DNA: TGTGCCAGCAGTGCCACGGGACACACCAACACTGAAGCTTTCTTT
J gene: TRBJ1-1; V gene: TRBV19; D gene: -; clone size: -; CDR3 protein: CASRIPRHTEAFF; CDR3 DNA: TGTGCCAGTAGAATTCCCAGGCACACTGAAGCTTTCTTT
J gene: TRBJ1-2; V gene: TRBV10-3; D gene: -; clone size: few; CDR3 protein: CAISGGVGVNYGYTF; CDR3 DNA: TGTGCCATAAGCGGTGGAGTCGGAGTTAACTATGGCTACACCTTC
J gene: TRBJ2-2; V gene: TRBV10-1; D gene: -; clone size: -; CDR3 protein: CASSTGSNTGELFF; CDR3 DNA: TGCGCCAGCAGTACGGGGTCGAACACCGGGGAGCTGTTTTTT
J gene: TRBJ1-1; V gene: TRBV27; D gene: TRBD1; clone size: -; CDR3 protein: CASSFKGTGVRLRTEAFF; CDR3 DNA: TGTGCCAGCAGTTTCAAGGGGACAGGGGTAAGACTGAGAACTGAAGCTTTCTTT
J gene: TRBJ2-7; V gene: TRBV4-1; D gene: -; clone size: few; CDR3 protein: CASSQGRVGYEQYF; CDR3 DNA: TGCGCCAGCAGCCAAGGGCGGGTTGGGTACGAGCAGTACTTC
J gene: TRBJ1-2; V gene: TRBV29-1; D gene: TRBD1; clone size: -; CDR3 protein: CSVWAGTGLYGYTF; CDR3 DNA: TGCAGCGTCTGGGCCGGGACAGGGCTTTATGGCTACACCTTC
J gene: TRBJ1-2; V gene: TRBV4-1; D gene: -; clone size: -; CDR3 protein: CASSQRPGISGGYTF; CDR3 DNA: TGCGCCAGCAGCCAACGGCCAGGGATTTCTGGTGGCTACACCTTC
J gene: TRBJ1-3; V gene: TRBV5-6; D gene: -; clone size: -; CDR3 protein: CASSLGAAGNTIYF; CDR3 DNA: TGTGCCAGCAGCTTGGGGGCGGCTGGAAACACCATATATTTT
J gene: TRBJ1-5; V gene: TRBV30; D gene: -; clone size: -; CDR3 protein: CAWSDVEGGRHF; CDR3 DNA: TGTGCCTGGAGTGATGTAGAGGGGGGTAGGCATTTT
J gene: TRBJ1-2; V gene: TRBV19; D gene: -; clone size: -; CDR3 protein: CASSVSWDRWHGYTF; CDR3 DNA: TGTGCCAGTAGTGTAAGCTGGGACCGCTGGCATGGCTACACCTTC
J gene: TRBJ2-1; V gene: TRBV9; D gene: -; clone size: -; CDR3 protein: CASSPSGSPQEFF; CDR3 DNA: TGTGCCAGCAGTCCGTCCGGGAGCCCCCAGGAGTTCTTC
J gene: TRBJ1-3; V gene: TRBV2; D gene: TRBD1; clone size: -; CDR3 protein: CASRRQGGNGNTIYF; CDR3 DNA: TGTGCCAGCAGGCGACAGGGTGGTAATGGAAACACCATATATTTT
J gene: TRBJ1-2; V gene: TRBV5-4; D gene: -; clone size: few; CDR3 protein: CASSAGTKGYTF; CDR3 DNA: TGTGCCAGCAGCGCCGGGACGAAAGGCTACACCTTC